What follows describes a single TCR beta chain. Its antigen is unidentified. The source of the sample is a study of T cells in Graves' hyperthyroidism and ophthalmopathy. Germline V gene lookup returns CDR1 MNHNS and CDR2 SASEGT. Trimming pared 3 bases from V and 4 bases from J, leaving 9 bases between. The CDR3 has 13 amino acids. Findings and limits, study-wide: Prediction of ophthalmopathy progression came a median approximately 7 months pre-onset.

TCR beta CDR3 region amplification was performed from RNA transcripts. The HTBI primer set served for first-round RT-PCR of the TCR CDR3. A single record per CDR3 protein comes from TCRdb applying MiXCR to the multiplex PCR reads. The sample contains about 380,000 distinct CDR3 sequences, approximately 15% of which appear only once. Stable Graves' hyperthyroidism denoted no ophthalmopathy progression over 18 months. V usage is TRBV6-1 and J usage is TRBJ1-2; TRBD1 might be the D (5 bases). The sample was blood. The clonotype was recovered from an older woman with Graves' hyperthyroidism. CDR3 in amino acids: CASSDTRGYGYTF. The DNA of the CDR3 is TGTGCCAGCAGTGACACGAGGGGCTATGGCTACACCTTC.